A selection of T cell receptor beta chains follows, all from one sample in a study of blood T cell repertoires in COVID-19. Sequenced by immunoSEQ multiplex PCR; TCRdb stores in-frame clones only, minus some. The sample contains under 250,000 clones, approximately 85% of which appear only once. The sequenced sample consisted of PBMCs or T cells enriched from blood (not recorded which). The receptors come from a woman aged 45 to 65 with acute COVID-19. Each CDR3 is given with its conserved first and last residue. D genes are given only for firm matches. Size is omitted from some rows. Given values are once, few, many or a class for expanded clones.

D	V	J	size	CDR3	DNA
TRBD1	TRBV5-1	TRBJ2-1	NA	CASSLGQGAIVQFF	TGCGCCAGCAGCCTGGGACAGGGGGCAATAGTGCAGTTCTTC
NA	TRBV7-2	TRBJ1-5	NA	CASSLERGLRQPQHF	TGTGCCAGCAGCTTAGAAAGGGGGTTGAGGCAGCCCCAGCATTTT
NA	TRBV6-5	TRBJ1-2	once	CASSYSVGGFGYTF	TGTGCCAGCAGTTACTCGGTAGGAGGCTTTGGCTACACCTTC
TRBD1	TRBV2	TRBJ2-1	NA	CASSEILGQGPYNEQFF	TGTGCCAGCAGTGAGATTCTGGGACAGGGCCCTTACAATGAGCAGTTCTTC
NA	TRBV10-2	TRBJ1-1	NA	CASSDSRFEAFF	TGCGCCAGCAGTGACTCGAGATTTGAAGCTTTCTTT
TRBD1	TRBV18	TRBJ1-5	NA	CASSPARTGVQPQHF	TGTGCCAGCTCACCGGCACGGACAGGGGTCCAGCCCCAGCATTTT
NA	TRBV6-2/TRBV6-3	TRBJ2-5	few	CASSYGVAEETQYF	TGTGCCAGCAGTTACGGGGTAGCGGAAGAGACCCAGTACTTC
NA	TRBV6-5	TRBJ2-3	NA	CASSHDVQADTQYF	TGTGCCAGCAGCCACGACGTCCAGGCAGATACGCAGTATTTT
TRBD1	TRBV5-1	TRBJ1-2	few	CASSPLTGGINYGYTF	TGCGCCAGCAGCCCCCTAACAGGGGGCATAAACTATGGCTACACCTTC
TRBD2	TRBV28	TRBJ2-7	many	CASWSSSGGYYEQYF	TGTGCCAGCTGGAGTTCTAGCGGTGGTTACTACGAGCAGTACTTC
NA	TRBV3-1/TRBV3-2	TRBJ2-3	NA	CASSQEGRGEYF	TGTGCCAGCAGCCAAGAGGGGAGGGGGGAGTATTTT
NA	TRBV7-9	TRBJ1-4	NA	CASSPGQRTNEKLFF	TGTGCCAGCAGCCCAGGACAGCGAACTAATGAAAAACTGTTTTTT
NA	TRBV9	TRBJ2-7	NA	CASSHGDTEYEQYF	TGTGCCAGCAGCCATGGGGACACCGAATACGAGCAGTACTTC
NA	TRBV11-2	TRBJ1-1	NA	CASSNGGGNTEAFF	TGTGCCAGCAGTAACGGGGGAGGGAACACTGAAGCTTTCTTT
TRBD2	TRBV4-1	TRBJ2-2	few	CASSPRGLTSGGSNTGELFF	TGCGCCAGCAGCCCAAGGGGACTGACTAGCGGGGGATCGAACACCGGGGAGCTGTTTTTT
NA	TRBV7-6	TRBJ1-4	NA	CASSLGAGSNEKLFF	TGTGCCAGCAGCTTAGGGGCAGGGTCTAATGAAAAACTGTTTTTT
TRBD2	TRBV7-7	TRBJ2-1	NA	CASSLGGRGGYNEQFF	TGTGCCAGCAGCCTAGGAGGGCGGGGGGGCTACAATGAGCAGTTCTTC
TRBD1	TRBV6-1	TRBJ1-5	NA	CASSEVGTAYQPQHF	TGTGCCAGCAGTGAAGTGGGGACAGCCTATCAGCCCCAGCATTTT
NA	TRBV24-1	TRBJ1-2	NA	CATSDATVNYGYTF	TGTGCCACCAGTGACGCGACAGTTAACTATGGCTACACCTTC
NA	TRBV13	TRBJ1-5	NA	CASSLGGSGQPQHF	TGTGCCAGCAGCTTAGGGGGCAGCGGTCAGCCCCAGCATTTT
TRBD1	TRBV30	TRBJ1-3	NA	CAWSGGQGNGNTIYF	TGTGCCTGGAGTGGGGGACAGGGGAACGGAAACACCATATATTTT
TRBD1	TRBV27	TRBJ2-1	NA	CASSPSRDRFSYNEQFF	TGTGCCAGCAGTCCGTCCCGGGACAGATTCTCCTACAATGAGCAGTTCTTC
TRBD1	TRBV5-5	TRBJ2-7	NA	CASSLGTGAEQYF	TGTGCCAGCAGCTTGGGAACAGGGGCCGAGCAGTACTTC
TRBD1	TRBV14	TRBJ1-6	NA	CASSQVGQGNSPLHF	TGTGCCAGCAGCCAAGTGGGACAGGGTAATTCACCCCTCCACTTT
NA	TRBV6-1	TRBJ2-7	NA	CASSEASPAGSYEQYF	TGTGCCAGCAGTGAAGCTTCCCCGGCGGGCTCCTACGAGCAGTACTTC
NA	TRBV7-8	TRBJ1-1	NA	CASSLATGVVAFF	TGTGCCAGCAGCTTAGCGACGGGGGTGGTAGCTTTCTTT
NA	TRBV7-2	TRBJ1-6	NA	CASSYRARNSPLHF	TGTGCCAGCAGCTACAGGGCACGGAATTCACCCCTCCACTTT
TRBD2	TRBV27	TRBJ2-3	NA	CASSLSGTSVSFTDTQYF	TGTGCCAGCAGTTTGTCCGGGACTAGCGTCTCGTTCACAGATACGCAGTATTTT
TRBD2	TRBV19	TRBJ2-7	NA	CASSIQTSGLSYEQYF	TGTGCCAGTAGTATCCAGACTAGCGGCCTCTCCTACGAGCAGTACTTC
NA	TRBV3-1/TRBV3-2	TRBJ2-6	NA	CASSQVLGAGANVLTF	TGTGCCAGCAGCCAAGTTTTAGGGGCTGGGGCCAACGTCCTGACTTTC
TRBD1	TRBV9	TRBJ2-7	once	CASSVGQGGYSYEQYF	TGTGCCAGCAGCGTAGGACAGGGGGGATACTCCTACGAGCAGTACTTC
NA	TRBV12-3/TRBV12-4	TRBJ2-5	many	CASSLGPQETQYF	TGTGCCAGCAGTTTGGGCCCCCAAGAGACCCAGTACTTC
NA	TRBV7-2	TRBJ1-1	NA	CASSPRGAIMNTEAFF	TGTGCCAGCAGCCCCCGGGGGGCAATCATGAACACTGAAGCTTTCTTT
TRBD2	TRBV4-2	TRBJ2-2	NA	CASSQDIAGVGELFF	TGTGCCAGCAGCCAAGACATAGCGGGGGTCGGGGAGCTGTTTTTT
NA	TRBV10-1	TRBJ1-2	NA	CASSESRAGVNGYTF	TGCGCCAGCAGTGAGTCGAGGGCAGGGGTAAATGGCTACACCTTC
NA	TRBV5-6	TRBJ1-2	NA	CASSTGQPNYGYTF	TGTGCCAGCAGCACGGGACAACCTAACTATGGCTACACCTTC
NA	TRBV7-2	TRBJ1-1	NA	CASSLDNGRHTEAFF	TGTGCCAGCAGCTTAGATAACGGAAGACATACTGAAGCTTTCTTT
NA	TRBV18	TRBJ1-1	NA	CASSPGGPEAFF	TGTGCCAGCTCACCCGGGGGGCCTGAAGCTTTCTTT
NA	TRBV2	TRBJ2-3	NA	CASSETGDTQYF	TGTGCCAGCAGTGAAACTGGAGATACGCAGTATTTT
TRBD1	TRBV7-6	TRBJ1-2	NA	CASSLNRGQSYGYTF	TGTGCCAGCAGCTTAAATAGGGGACAGTCATATGGCTACACCTTC
TRBD1	TRBV13	TRBJ2-4	NA	CASSAGQEQAKNIQYF	TGTGCCAGCAGCGCGGGACAGGAGCAAGCCAAAAACATTCAGTACTTC
NA	TRBV30	TRBJ1-1	NA	CAFKTGKNTEAFF	TGTGCCTTTAAGACAGGAAAGAACACTGAAGCTTTCTTT